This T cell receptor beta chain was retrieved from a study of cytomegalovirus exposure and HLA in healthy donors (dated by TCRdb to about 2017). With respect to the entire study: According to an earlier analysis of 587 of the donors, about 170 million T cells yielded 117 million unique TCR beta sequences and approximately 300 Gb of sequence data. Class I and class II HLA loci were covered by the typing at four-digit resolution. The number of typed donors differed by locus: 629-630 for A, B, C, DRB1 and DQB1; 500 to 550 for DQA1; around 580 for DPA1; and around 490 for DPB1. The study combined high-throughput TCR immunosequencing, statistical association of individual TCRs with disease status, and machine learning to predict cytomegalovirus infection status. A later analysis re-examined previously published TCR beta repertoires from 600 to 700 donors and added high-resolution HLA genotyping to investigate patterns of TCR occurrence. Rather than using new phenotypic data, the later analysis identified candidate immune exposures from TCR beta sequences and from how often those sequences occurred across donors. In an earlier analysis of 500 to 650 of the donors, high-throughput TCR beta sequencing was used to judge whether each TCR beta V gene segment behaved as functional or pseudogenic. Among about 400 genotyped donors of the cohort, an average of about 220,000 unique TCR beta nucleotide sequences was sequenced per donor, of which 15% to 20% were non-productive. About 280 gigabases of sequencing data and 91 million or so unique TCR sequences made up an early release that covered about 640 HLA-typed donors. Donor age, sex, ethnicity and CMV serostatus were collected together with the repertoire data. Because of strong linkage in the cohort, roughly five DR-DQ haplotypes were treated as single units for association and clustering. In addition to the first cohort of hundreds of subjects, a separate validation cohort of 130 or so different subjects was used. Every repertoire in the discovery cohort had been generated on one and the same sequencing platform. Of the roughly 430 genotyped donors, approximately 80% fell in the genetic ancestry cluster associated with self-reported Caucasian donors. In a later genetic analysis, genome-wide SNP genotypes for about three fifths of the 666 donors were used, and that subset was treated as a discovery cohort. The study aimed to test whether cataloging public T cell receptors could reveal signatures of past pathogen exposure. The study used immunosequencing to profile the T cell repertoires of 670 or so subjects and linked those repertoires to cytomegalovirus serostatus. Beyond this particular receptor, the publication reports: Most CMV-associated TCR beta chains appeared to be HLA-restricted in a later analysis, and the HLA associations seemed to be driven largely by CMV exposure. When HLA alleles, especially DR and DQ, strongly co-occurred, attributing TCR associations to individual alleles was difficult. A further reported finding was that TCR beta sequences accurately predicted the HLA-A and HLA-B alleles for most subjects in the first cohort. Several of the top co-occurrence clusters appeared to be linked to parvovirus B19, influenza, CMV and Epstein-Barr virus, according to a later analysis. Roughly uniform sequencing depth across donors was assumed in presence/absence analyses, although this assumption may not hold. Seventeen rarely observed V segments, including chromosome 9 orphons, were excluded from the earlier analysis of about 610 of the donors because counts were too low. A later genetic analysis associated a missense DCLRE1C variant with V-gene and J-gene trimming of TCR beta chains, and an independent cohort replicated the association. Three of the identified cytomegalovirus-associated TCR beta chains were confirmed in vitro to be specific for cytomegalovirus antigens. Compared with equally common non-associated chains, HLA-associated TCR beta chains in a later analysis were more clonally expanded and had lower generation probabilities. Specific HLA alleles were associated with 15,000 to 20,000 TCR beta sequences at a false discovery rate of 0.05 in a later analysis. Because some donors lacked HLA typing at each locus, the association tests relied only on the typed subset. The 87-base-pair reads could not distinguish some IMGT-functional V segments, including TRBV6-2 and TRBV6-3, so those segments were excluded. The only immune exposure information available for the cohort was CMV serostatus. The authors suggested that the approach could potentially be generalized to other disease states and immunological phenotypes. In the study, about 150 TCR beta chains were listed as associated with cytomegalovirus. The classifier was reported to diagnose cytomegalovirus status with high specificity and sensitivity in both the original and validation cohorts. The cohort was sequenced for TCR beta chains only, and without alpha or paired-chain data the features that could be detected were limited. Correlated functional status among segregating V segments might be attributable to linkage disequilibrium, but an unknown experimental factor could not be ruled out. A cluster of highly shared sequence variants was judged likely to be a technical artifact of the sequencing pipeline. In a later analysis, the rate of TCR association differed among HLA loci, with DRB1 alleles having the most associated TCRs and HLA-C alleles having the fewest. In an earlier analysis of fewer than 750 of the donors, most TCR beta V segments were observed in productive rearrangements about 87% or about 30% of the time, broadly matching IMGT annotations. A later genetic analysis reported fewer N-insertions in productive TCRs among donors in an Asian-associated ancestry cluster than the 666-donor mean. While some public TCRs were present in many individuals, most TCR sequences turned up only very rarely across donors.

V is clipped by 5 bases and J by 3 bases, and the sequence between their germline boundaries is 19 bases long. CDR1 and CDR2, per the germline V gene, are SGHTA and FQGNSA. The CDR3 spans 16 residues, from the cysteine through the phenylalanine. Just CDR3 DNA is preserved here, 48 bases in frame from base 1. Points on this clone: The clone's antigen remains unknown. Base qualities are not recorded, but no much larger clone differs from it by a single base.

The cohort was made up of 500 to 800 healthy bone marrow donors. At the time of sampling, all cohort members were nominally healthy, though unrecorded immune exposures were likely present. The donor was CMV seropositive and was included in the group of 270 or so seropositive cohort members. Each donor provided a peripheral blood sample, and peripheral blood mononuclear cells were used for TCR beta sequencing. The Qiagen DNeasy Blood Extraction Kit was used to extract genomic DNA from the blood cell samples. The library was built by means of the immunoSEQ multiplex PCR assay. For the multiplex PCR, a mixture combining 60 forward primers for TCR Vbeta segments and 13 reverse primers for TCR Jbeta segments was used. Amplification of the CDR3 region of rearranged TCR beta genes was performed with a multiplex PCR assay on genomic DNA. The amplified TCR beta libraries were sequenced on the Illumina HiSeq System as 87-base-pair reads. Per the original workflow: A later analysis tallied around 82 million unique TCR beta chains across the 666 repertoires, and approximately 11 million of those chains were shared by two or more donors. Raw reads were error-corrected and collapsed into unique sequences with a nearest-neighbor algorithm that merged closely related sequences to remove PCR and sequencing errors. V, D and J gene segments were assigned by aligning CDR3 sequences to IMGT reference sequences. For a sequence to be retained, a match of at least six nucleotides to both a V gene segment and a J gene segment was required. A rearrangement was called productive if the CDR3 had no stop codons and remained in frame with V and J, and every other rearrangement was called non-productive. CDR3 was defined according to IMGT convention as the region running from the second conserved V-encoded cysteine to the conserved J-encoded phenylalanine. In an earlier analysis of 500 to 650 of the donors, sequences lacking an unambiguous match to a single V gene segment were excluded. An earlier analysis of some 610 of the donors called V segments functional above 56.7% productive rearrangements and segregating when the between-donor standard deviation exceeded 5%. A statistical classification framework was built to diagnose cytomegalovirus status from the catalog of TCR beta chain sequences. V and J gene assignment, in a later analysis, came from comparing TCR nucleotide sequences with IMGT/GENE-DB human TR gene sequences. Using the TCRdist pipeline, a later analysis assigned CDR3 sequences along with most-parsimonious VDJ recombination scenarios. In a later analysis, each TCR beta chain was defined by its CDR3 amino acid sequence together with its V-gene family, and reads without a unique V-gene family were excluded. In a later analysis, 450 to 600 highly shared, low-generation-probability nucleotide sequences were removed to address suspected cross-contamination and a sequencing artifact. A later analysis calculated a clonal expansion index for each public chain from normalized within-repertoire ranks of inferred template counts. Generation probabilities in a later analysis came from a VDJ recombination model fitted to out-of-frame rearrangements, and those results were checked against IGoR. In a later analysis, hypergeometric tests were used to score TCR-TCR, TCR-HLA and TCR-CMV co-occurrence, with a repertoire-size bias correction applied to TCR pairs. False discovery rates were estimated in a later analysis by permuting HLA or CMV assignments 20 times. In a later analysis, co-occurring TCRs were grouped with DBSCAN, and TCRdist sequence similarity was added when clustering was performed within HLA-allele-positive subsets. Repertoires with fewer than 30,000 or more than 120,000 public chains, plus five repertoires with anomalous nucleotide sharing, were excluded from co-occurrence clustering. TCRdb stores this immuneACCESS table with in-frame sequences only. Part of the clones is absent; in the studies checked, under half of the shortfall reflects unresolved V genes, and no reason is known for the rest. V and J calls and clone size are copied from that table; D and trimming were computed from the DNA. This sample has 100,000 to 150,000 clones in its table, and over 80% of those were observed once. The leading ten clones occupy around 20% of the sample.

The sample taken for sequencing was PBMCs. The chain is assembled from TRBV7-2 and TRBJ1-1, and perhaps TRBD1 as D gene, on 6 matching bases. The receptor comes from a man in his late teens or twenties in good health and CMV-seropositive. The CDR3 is CASSPLRTAGDTEAFF. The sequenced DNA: TGTGCCAGCAGCCCCTTGAGGACAGCGGGGGACACTGAAGCTTTCTTT.